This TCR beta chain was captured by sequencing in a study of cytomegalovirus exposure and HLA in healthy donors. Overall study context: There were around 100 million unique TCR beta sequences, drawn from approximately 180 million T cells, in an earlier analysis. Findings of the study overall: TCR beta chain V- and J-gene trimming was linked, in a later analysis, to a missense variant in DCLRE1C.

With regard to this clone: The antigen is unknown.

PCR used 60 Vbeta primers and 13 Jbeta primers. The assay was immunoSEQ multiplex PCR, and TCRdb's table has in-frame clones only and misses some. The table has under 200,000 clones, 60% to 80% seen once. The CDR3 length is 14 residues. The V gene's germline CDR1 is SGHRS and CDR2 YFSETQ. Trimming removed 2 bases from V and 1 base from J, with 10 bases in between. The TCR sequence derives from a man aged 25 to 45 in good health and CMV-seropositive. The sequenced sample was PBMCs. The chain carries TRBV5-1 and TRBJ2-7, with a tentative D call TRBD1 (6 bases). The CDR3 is CASSFSTGSYEQYF. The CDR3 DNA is TGCGCCAGCAGCTTTTCGACAGGATCCTACGAGCAGTACTTC. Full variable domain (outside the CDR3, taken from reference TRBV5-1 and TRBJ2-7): KAGVTQTPRYLIKTRGQQVTLSCSPISGHRSVSWYQQTPGQGLQFLFEYFSETQRNKGNFPGRFSGRQFSNSRSEMNVSTLELGDSALYLCASSFSTGSYEQYFGPGTRLTVT.